This TCR beta chain stems from a study of T cells in Graves' hyperthyroidism and ophthalmopathy. Study-level background: Peripheral blood was acquired at first diagnosis, ahead of any therapy whatsoever. Notes on the study in general: Ophthalmopathy stood apart from stable hyperthyroidism in a 13 V-J model.

Diagnoses were made from clinical symptoms, serum measures (thyroxine and TRAb), thyroid ultrasound and orbital computed tomography. The source material, RNA transcripts, was used to amplify TCR beta CDR3 regions. Using the HTBI primer set, a first-round RT-PCR was run on the TCR CDR3. In TCRdb, the multiplex PCR reads were re-called with MiXCR into one record per CDR3 protein. Altogether about 400,000 distinct CDR3 sequences are present, around 15% being singletons, with the ten largest covering around a fifth. J was trimmed by 5 bases and V by 0 bases; bases with no gene match: 6. The V gene's germline CDR1 is SGHTA and CDR2 FQGNSA. This CDR3 has 16 residues. As for this clonotype: Its antigen remains unidentified. It may be a read error: a sequence one base away is much more abundant.

This chain joins TRBV7-2 and TRBJ2-5; 10 bases match TRBD2. This receptor was taken from a woman in her thirties with Graves' ophthalmopathy. Sequenced: blood. The CDR3: CASSLASGGGGETQYF. Written as DNA, the CDR3 is TGTGCCAGCAGCTTAGCAAGCGGGGGGGGGGGGGAGACCCAGTACTTC.